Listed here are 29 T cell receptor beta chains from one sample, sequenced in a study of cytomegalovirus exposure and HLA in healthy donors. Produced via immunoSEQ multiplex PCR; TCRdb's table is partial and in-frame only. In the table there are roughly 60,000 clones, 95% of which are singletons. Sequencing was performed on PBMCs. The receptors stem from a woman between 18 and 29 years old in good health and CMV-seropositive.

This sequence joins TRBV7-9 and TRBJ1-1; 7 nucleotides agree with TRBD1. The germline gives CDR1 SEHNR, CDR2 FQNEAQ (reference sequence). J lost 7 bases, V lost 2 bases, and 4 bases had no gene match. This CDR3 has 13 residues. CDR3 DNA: TGTGCCAGCAGCTTACAGGGGGGTCATGAAGCTTTCTTT. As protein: CASSLQGGHEAFF.

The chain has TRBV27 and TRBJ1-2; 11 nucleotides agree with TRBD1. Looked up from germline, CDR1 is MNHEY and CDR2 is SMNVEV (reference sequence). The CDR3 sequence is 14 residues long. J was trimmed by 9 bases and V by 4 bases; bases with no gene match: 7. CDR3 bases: TGTGCCAGCAGTTACGCCGGGACAGGGGGTAGCTACACCTTC. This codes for CASSYAGTGGSYTF.

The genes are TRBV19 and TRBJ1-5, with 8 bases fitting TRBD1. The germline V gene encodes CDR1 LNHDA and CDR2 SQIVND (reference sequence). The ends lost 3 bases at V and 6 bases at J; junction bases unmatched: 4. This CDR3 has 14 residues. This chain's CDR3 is CASSITGGSQPQHF. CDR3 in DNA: TGTGCCAGTAGTATCACAGGGGGGAGTCAGCCCCAGCATTTT.

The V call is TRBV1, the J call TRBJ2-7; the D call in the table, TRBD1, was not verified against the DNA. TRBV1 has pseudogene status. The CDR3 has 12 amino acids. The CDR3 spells CTSPTGFYEQYF. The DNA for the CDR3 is TGCACCAGCCCAACAGGATTCTACGAGCAGTACTTC.

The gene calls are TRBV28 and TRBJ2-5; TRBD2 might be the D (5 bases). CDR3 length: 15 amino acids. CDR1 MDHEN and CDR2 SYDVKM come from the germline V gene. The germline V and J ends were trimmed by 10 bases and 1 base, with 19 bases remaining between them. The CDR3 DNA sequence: TGTGCCATCACCTACAGCGGAGGCCTCCAAGAGACCCAGTACTTC. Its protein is CAITYSGGLQETQYF.

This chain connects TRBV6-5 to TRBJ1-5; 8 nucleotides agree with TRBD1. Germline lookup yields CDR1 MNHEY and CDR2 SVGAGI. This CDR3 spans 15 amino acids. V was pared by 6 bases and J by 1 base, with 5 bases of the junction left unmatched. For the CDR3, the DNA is TGTGCCAGCAGCTCCAGGGGGCTCAGCAATCAGCCCCAGCATTTT. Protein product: CASSSRGLSNQPQHF.

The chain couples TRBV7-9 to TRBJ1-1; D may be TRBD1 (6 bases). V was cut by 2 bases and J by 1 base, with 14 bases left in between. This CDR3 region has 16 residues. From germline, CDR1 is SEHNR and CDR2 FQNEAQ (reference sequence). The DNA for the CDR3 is TGTGCCAGCAGCTTAATTGGGGGACACCAGAACACTGAAGCTTTCTTT. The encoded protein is CASSLIGGHQNTEAFF.

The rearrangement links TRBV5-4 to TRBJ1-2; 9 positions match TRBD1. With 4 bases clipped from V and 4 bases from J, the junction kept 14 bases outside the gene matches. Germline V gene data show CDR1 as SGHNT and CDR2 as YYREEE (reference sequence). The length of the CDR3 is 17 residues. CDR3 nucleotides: TGTGCCAGCAGCCTCGAGCCGGGACAGGGCAGAAGCTATGGCTACACCTTC. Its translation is CASSLEPGQGRSYGYTF. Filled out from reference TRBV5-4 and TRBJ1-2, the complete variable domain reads ETGVTQSPTHLIKTRGQQVTLRCSSQSGHNTVSWYQQALGQGPQFIFQYYREEENGRGNFPPRFSGLQFPNYSSELNVNALELDDSALYLCASSLEPGQGRSYGYTFGSGTRLTVV.

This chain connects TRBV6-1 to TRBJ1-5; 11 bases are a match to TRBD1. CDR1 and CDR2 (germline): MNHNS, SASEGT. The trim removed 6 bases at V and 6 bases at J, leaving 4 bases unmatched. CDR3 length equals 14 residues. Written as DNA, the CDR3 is TGTGCCAGCAGGGGGGGACAGGGGGGTCAGCCCCAGCATTTT. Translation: CASRGGQGGQPQHF.

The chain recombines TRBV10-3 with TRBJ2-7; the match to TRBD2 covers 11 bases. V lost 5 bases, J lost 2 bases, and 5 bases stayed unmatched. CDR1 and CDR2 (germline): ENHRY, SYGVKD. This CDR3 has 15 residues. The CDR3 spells CAISQGLAEAYEQYF. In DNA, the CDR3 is TGTGCCATCAGTCAGGGACTAGCGGAAGCCTACGAGCAGTACTTC.

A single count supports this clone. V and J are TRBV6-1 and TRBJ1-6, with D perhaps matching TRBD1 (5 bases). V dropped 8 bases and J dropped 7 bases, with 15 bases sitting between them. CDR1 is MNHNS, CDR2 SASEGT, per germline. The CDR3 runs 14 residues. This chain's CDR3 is CASPSGGSNSPLHF. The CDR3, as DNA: TGTGCCAGCCCCTCGGGGGGTTCCAATTCACCCCTCCACTTT.

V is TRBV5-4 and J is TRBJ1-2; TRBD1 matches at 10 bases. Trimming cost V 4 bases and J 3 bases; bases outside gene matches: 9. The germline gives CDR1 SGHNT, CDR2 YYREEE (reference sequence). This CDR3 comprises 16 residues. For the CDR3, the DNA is TGTGCCAGCAGCCCGGGACAGGGGCTGGACTACTATGGCTACACCTTC. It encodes CASSPGQGLDYYGYTF. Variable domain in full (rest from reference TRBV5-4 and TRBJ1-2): ETGVTQSPTHLIKTRGQQVTLRCSSQSGHNTVSWYQQALGQGPQFIFQYYREEENGRGNFPPRFSGLQFPNYSSELNVNALELDDSALYLCASSPGQGLDYYGYTFGSGTRLTVV.

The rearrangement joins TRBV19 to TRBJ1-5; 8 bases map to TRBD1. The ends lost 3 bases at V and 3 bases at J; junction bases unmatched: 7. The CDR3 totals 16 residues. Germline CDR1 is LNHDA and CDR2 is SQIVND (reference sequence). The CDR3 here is CASSMGGTGYNQPQHF. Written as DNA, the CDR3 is TGTGCCAGTAGTATGGGCGGGACAGGTTACAATCAGCCCCAGCATTTT.

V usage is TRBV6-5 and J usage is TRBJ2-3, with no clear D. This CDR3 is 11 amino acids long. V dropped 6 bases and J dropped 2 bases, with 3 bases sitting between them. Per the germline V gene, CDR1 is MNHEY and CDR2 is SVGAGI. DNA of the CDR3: TGTGCCAGCAGCCACACAGATACGCAGTATTTT. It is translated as CASSHTDTQYF.

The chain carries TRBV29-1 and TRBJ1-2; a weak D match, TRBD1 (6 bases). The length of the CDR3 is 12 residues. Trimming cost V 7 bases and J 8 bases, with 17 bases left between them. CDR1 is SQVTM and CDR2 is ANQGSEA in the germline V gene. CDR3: CSAAEGVKGYTF. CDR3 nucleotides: TGCAGCGCCGCCGAGGGGGTGAAGGGCTACACCTTC.

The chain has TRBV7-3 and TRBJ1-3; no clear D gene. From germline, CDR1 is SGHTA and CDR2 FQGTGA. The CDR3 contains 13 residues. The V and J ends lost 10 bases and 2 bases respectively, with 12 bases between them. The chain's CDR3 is CATGPKPGNTIYF. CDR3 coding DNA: TGTGCCACTGGCCCCAAACCTGGAAACACCATATATTTT.

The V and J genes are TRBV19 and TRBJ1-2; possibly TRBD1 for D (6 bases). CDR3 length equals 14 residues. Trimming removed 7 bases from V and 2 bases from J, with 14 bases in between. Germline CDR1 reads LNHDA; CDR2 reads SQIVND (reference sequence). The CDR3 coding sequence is TGTGCCAGTACCTGGAGGACAGACAACTATGGCTACACCTTC. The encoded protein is CASTWRTDNYGYTF. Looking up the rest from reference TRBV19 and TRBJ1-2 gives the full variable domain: DGGITQSPKYLFRKEGQNVTLSCEQNLNHDAMYWYRQDPGQGLRLIYYSQIVNDFQKGDIAEGYSVSREKKESFPLTVTSAQKNPTAFYLCASTWRTDNYGYTFGSGTRLTVV.

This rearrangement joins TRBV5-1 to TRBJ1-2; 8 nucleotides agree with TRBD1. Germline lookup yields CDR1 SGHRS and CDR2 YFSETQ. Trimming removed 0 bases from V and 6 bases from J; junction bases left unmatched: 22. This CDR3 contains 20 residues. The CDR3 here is CASSLAGFGQGSRELDGYTF. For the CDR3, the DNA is TGCGCCAGCAGCTTGGCGGGCTTCGGACAGGGTTCCAGGGAATTGGATGGCTACACCTTC.

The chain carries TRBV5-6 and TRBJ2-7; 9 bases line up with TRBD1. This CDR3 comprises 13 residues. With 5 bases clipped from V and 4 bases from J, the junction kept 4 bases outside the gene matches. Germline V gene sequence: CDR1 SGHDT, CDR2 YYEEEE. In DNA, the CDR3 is TGTGCCAGCAGGGAACAGGGGGCATACGAGCAGTACTTC. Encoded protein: CASREQGAYEQYF.

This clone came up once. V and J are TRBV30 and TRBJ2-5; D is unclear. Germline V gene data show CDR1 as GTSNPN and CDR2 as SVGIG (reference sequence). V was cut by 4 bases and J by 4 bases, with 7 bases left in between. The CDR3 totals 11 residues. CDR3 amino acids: CAWTLSETQYF. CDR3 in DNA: TGTGCCTGGACTCTGTCAGAGACCCAGTACTTC.

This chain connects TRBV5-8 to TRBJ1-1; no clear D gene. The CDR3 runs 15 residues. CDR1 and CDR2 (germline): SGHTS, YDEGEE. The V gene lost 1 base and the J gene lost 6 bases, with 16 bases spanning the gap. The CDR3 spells CASSLYSNLLSEAFF. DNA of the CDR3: TGTGCCAGCAGCTTGTACTCGAATTTGCTTTCTGAAGCTTTCTTT. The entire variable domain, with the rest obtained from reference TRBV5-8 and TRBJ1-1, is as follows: EAGVTQSPTHLIKTRGQQATLRCSPISGHTSVYWYQQALGLGLQFLLWYDEGEERNRGNFPPRFSGRQFPNYSSELNVNALELEDSALYLCASSLYSNLLSEAFFGQGTRLTVV.

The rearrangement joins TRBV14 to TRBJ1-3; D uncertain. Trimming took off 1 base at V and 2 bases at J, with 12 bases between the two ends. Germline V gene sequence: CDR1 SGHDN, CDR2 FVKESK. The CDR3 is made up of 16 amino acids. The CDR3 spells CASSQAVYIPGNTIYF. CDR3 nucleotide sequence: TGTGCCAGCAGCCAAGCAGTGTACATCCCTGGAAACACCATATATTTT.

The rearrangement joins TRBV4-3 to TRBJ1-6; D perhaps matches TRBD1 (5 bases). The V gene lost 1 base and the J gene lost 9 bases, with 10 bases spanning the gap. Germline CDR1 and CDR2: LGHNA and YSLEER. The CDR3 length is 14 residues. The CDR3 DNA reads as TGCGCCAGCAGCCAAGGGGGGAGGGTTTCACCCCTCCACTTT. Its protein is CASSQGGRVSPLHF.

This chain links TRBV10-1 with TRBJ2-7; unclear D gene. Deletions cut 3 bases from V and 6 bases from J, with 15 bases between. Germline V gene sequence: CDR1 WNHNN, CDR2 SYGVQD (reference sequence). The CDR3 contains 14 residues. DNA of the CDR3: TGCGCCAGCAGTGATGGGCTATCGGTCCGCGAGCAGTACTTC. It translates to CASSDGLSVREQYF.

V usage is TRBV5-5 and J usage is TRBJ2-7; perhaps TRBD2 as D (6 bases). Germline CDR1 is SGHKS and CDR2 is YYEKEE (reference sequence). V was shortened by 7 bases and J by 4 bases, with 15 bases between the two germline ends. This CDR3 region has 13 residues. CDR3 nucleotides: TGTGCCAGCCGGTTGGGACTGGCGTACGAGCAGTACTTC. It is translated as CASRLGLAYEQYF. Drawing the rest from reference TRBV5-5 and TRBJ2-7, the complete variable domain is DAGVTQSPTHLIKTRGQQVTLRCSPISGHKSVSWYQQVLGQGPQFIFQYYEKEERGRGNFPDRFSARQFPNYSSELNVNALLLGDSALYLCASRLGLAYEQYFGPGTRLTVT.

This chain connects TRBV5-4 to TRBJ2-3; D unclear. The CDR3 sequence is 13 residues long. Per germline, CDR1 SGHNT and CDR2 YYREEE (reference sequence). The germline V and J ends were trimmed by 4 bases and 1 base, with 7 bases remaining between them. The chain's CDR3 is CASSTTGTDTQYF. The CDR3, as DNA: TGTGCCAGCAGCACTACGGGCACAGATACGCAGTATTTT. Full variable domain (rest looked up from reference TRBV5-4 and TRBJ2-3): ETGVTQSPTHLIKTRGQQVTLRCSSQSGHNTVSWYQQALGQGPQFIFQYYREEENGRGNFPPRFSGLQFPNYSSELNVNALELDDSALYLCASSTTGTDTQYFGPGTRLTVL.

CDR3 in DNA: TGTGCCAGCAGTGGACAGGAAAGCTCCTACGAGCAGTACTTC. Translated, it gives CASSGQESSYEQYF. The chain has TRBV2 and TRBJ2-7; TRBD1 is a possible D gene (6 bases). Germline CDR1 is SNHLY and CDR2 is FYNNEI. Trimming cost V 4 bases and J 0 bases, with 10 bases left between them. The CDR3 spans 14 residues.

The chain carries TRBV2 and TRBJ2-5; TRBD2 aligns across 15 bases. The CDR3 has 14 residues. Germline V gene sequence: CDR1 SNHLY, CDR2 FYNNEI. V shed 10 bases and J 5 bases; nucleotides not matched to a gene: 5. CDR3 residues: CATGTSGGMETQYF. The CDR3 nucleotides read TGTGCCACAGGGACTAGCGGGGGGATGGAGACCCAGTACTTC.

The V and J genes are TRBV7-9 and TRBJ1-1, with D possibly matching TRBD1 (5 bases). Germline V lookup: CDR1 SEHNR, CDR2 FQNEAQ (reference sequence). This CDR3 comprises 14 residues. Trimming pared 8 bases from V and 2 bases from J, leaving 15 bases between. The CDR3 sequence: CASLGGRDNTEAFF. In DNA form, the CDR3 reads TGTGCCAGCCTCGGGGGGAGGGATAACACTGAAGCTTTCTTT. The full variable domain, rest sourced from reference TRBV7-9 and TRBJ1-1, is DTGVSQNPRHKITKRGQNVTFRCDPISEHNRLYWYRQTLGQGPEFLTYFQNEAQLEKSRLLSDRFSAERPKGSFSTLEIQRTEQGDSAMYLCASLGGRDNTEAFFGQGTRLTVV.